This T cell receptor beta chain originates from a study of T cell responses to AZD1222 COVID-19 vaccine. Study-level results: Targeting of unmutated variant regions was reportedly seen in nearly half of spike-specific TCRs.

The germline CDR1 and CDR2 sequences are KGHDR and SFDVKD. The CDR3 sequence is 17 residues long. V lost 2 bases to trimming and J lost 7 bases, with 19 bases between them. A remark on this clone: Its antigen is currently unknown.

Produced via immunoSEQ multiplex PCR; TCRdb's table is partial and in-frame only. The sample holds 140,000 to 150,000 clones, 70% to 90% seen once. The J gene is TRBJ1-4, the V gene TRBV24-1; a possible D gene is TRBD1 (5 bases). The sequence derives from an adult in good health. The sequences come from peripheral blood, collected on day 0 of AZD1222 vaccination. This CDR3 reads CATSDSGPGGRGEKLFF. CDR3 DNA: TGTGCCACCAGTGATTCAGGCCCGGGGGGAAGAGGTGAAAAACTGTTTTTT.